This T cell receptor (beta chain) originates from a study of blood T cell repertoires in COVID-19. Study background: COVID-19 samples from acute and convalescent phases originated in the United States, Italy and Spain. Nucleic acid was either cDNA or gDNA, and it came from T cells, B-cell-depleted T cells, or PBMCs.

Authors' data handling: Estimation of nucleated cell counts relied on the amplification of reference gene primers. The table came from immunoSEQ multiplex PCR; TCRdb's copy has only in-frame clones and leaves some out. V and J calls and clone size come straight from that table; D and trimming were deduced from the DNA. The sample shows around 150,000 clones, more than 75% of them seen only once. CDR1 is MNHEY, CDR2 SMNVEV, per germline (reference sequence). The CDR3 is made up of 16 amino acids. Losses at the gene ends were 6 bases for V and 0 bases for J; bases not matched to a gene: 10. The chain couples TRBV27 to TRBJ1-2, with TRBD1 matching over 7 bases. Sequencing input: peripheral blood. The receptor's source is a man in his forties with acute or convalescent COVID-19. The CDR3 reads CASSPQGGRANYGYTF. The CDR3 DNA reads TGTGCCAGCAGCCCGCAGGGGGGAAGAGCTAACTATGGCTACACCTTC.